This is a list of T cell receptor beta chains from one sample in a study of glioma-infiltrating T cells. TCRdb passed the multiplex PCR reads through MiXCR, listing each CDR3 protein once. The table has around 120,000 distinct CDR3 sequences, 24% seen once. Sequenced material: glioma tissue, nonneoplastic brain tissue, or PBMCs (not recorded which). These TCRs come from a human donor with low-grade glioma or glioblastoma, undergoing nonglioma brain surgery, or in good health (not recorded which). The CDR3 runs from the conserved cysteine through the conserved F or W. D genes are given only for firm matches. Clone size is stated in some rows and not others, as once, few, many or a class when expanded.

CDR3: CSAKVQGGKETQYF; DNA: TGCAGTGCTAAGGTGCAGGGCGGGAAAGAGACCCAGTACTTC; J: TRBJ2-5; D: -; V: TRBV20-1; size: -
CDR3: CASSWEKRPLNF; DNA: TGTGCCAGCAGCTGGGAAAAGCGGCCCCTCAACTTT; J: TRBJ1-6; D: -; V: TRBV7-3; size: once
CDR3: CATSREQVTDTQYF; DNA: TGTGCCACCAGCAGAGAACAGGTCACAGATACGCAGTATTTT; J: TRBJ2-3; D: -; V: TRBV15; size: few
CDR3: CASSLSGGAGNEQFF; DNA: TGTGCCAGCAGTCTTAGCGGGGGGGCCGGAAATGAGCAGTTCTTC; J: TRBJ2-1; D: TRBD2; V: TRBV6-1; size: many
CDR3: CASRSTHPTSNSPLHF; DNA: TGTGCCAGCAGATCGACACATCCAACATCTAATTCACCCCTCCACTTT; J: TRBJ1-6; D: -; V: TRBV12-3/TRBV12-4; size: many
CDR3: CSAPGYIAKNIQYF; DNA: TGCAGTGCTCCGGGTTATATAGCCAAAAACATTCAGTACTTC; J: TRBJ2-4; D: -; V: TRBV20-1; size: few
CDR3: CASSPGENNSPLHF; DNA: TGCGCCAGCAGCCCAGGGGAGAATAATTCACCCCTCCACTTT; J: TRBJ1-6; D: -; V: TRBV5-1; size: -
CDR3: CATSRDVGGPNEKLFF; DNA: TGTGCCACCAGCAGAGATGTAGGCGGTCCTAATGAAAAACTGTTTTTT; J: TRBJ1-4; D: -; V: TRBV15; size: few
CDR3: CASTNLPRSSYNEQFF; DNA: TGTGCCAGCACCAACCTCCCTCGGAGCTCCTACAATGAGCAGTTCTTC; J: TRBJ2-1; D: -; V: TRBV6-1; size: many
CDR3: CASSLADTQYF; DNA: TGTGCCAGCAGCCTGGCAGATACGCAGTATTTT; J: TRBJ2-3; D: -; V: TRBV27; size: many
CDR3: CASRETVSGNTIYF; DNA: TGTGCCAGCAGGGAGACGGTCTCTGGAAACACCATATATTTT; J: TRBJ1-3; D: -; V: TRBV2; size: few
CDR3: CAIRQGNQPQHF; DNA: TGTGCCATCAGGCAGGGGAATCAGCCCCAGCATTTT; J: TRBJ1-5; D: -; V: TRBV10-3; size: few
CDR3: CASTQGRVGTEAFF; DNA: TGTGCCAGCACCCAGGGGAGGGTCGGGACTGAAGCTTTCTTT; J: TRBJ1-1; D: -; V: TRBV2; size: many
CDR3: CASSLPGQTYNEQFF; DNA: TGTGCCAGCAGTTTACCGGGACAGACCTACAATGAGCAGTTCTTC; J: TRBJ2-1; D: TRBD1; V: TRBV6-2/TRBV6-3; size: -
CDR3: CASSPAGGETQYF; DNA: TGTGCTAGCAGCCCCGCAGGGGGAGAGACCCAGTACTTC; J: TRBJ2-5; D: TRBD1; V: TRBV7-6; size: few
CDR3: CSASSGGFQETQYF; DNA: TGCAGTGCTTCTAGCGGGGGATTTCAAGAGACCCAGTACTTC; J: TRBJ2-5; D: TRBD2; V: TRBV20-1; size: few